Reported below is one T cell receptor beta chain. The clone's antigen remains unknown. The junction departs from germline at one end; a sequencing error may be responsible. In total, approximately 610 healthy bone marrow donors made up the cohort. At the time of sampling, all cohort members were nominally healthy, though unrecorded immune exposures were likely present. The donor tested CMV seropositive, placing the donor among the 250 to 350 seropositive members of the cohort. Each donor provided a peripheral blood sample, and peripheral blood mononuclear cells were used for TCR beta sequencing. Genomic DNA extraction from the blood cell samples was performed with the Qiagen DNeasy Blood Extraction Kit. In the germline V gene (reference sequence), CDR1 corresponds to SSHAT and CDR2 to FNYEAQ. The CDR3 numbers 13 residues from cysteine through phenylalanine. The CDR3 DNA has 39 bases and is translated from base 1.

The data derive from a study of cytomegalovirus exposure and HLA in healthy donors (dated by TCRdb to the late 2010s). As for the study more broadly: An earlier analysis of roughly 500 of the donors reported 250 to 300 Gb of sequence data and 120 million or so unique TCR beta sequences from 190 million or so T cells. Across approximately 420 genotyped donors of the cohort, an average of about 250,000 unique TCR beta nucleotide sequences per donor were sequenced, and 15% to 20% of those sequences were non-productive. Both class I and class II loci were covered by HLA typing, at four-digit resolution. The T cell repertoires of 666 subjects were profiled by immunosequencing and related to cytomegalovirus serostatus. The genetic ancestry cluster associated with self-reported Caucasian donors included 81% of the approximately 400 genotyped donors. About 5 DR-DQ haplotypes were handled as single units for association and clustering, since linkage in the cohort was strong. The study combined high-throughput TCR immunosequencing, statistical association of individual TCRs with disease status, and machine learning to predict cytomegalovirus infection status. Every repertoire in the discovery cohort had been generated on one and the same sequencing platform. Along with the approximately 700-subject first cohort, a separate validation cohort of about 110 different subjects was used. Approximately 310 gigabases of sequencing data and around 87 million unique TCR sequences were included in an early release covering about 700 HLA-typed donors. The study aimed to test whether cataloging public T cell receptors could reveal signatures of past pathogen exposure. The number of donors typed differed by locus, with 629-630 for A, B, C, DRB1 and DQB1, more than 500 for DQA1, about 610 for DPA1, and around 430 for DPB1. A later genetic analysis used genome-wide SNP genotypes for about 60% of the roughly 700 donors, treating that subset as a discovery cohort. Rather than using new phenotypic data, the later analysis identified candidate immune exposures from TCR beta sequences and from how often those sequences occurred across donors. Donor age, sex, ethnicity and CMV serostatus were collected together with the repertoire data. A later analysis re-examined previously published TCR beta repertoires from 610 or so donors and added high-resolution HLA genotyping to investigate patterns of TCR occurrence. An earlier analysis of some 600 of the donors applied high-throughput TCR beta sequencing to assess whether each TCR beta V gene segment acted as functional or pseudogenic.

Library creation used the immunoSEQ multiplex PCR assay. A mixture of 60 forward primers for TCR Vbeta segments and 13 reverse primers for TCR Jbeta segments was used in the multiplex PCR. A multiplex PCR assay on genomic DNA amplified the CDR3 region of rearranged TCR beta genes. The amplified TCR beta libraries were sequenced on the Illumina HiSeq System as 87-base-pair reads. Per the source publication's procedure: A later analysis tallied roughly 78 million unique TCR beta chains across the 650 to 750 repertoires, and approximately 12 million of those chains were shared by two or more donors. Raw reads were error-corrected and collapsed into unique sequences by a nearest-neighbor algorithm in which closely related sequences were merged to remove PCR and sequencing errors. To assign V, D and J gene segments, CDR3 sequences were aligned to IMGT reference sequences. For a sequence to be retained, a match of at least six nucleotides to both a V gene segment and a J gene segment was required. Rearrangements were called productive when the CDR3 lacked stop codons and stayed in frame with V and J; all others were non-productive. CDR3 was defined by IMGT convention, running from the second conserved V-encoded cysteine to the conserved J-encoded phenylalanine. In an earlier analysis of 587 of the donors, sequences lacking an unambiguous match to a single V gene segment were excluded. An earlier analysis of fewer than 650 of the donors classified V segments as functional when productive rearrangements were above 56.7% and as segregating when the standard deviation between donors was above 5%. A statistical classification framework was built to diagnose cytomegalovirus status from the catalog of TCR beta chain sequences. In a later analysis, TCR nucleotide sequences were compared against IMGT/GENE-DB human TR gene sequences so that V and J genes could be assigned. Using the TCRdist pipeline, a later analysis assigned CDR3 sequences along with most-parsimonious VDJ recombination scenarios. In a later analysis, every TCR beta chain was defined by the combination of its CDR3 amino acid sequence and its V-gene family, and reads without a unique V-gene family were dropped. As a way to deal with suspected cross-contamination and a sequencing artifact, a later analysis dropped nearly 600 nucleotide sequences that were highly shared and had low generation probability. In a later analysis, a clonal expansion index was calculated for each public chain from normalized within-repertoire ranks of inferred template counts. A later analysis computed generation probabilities with a VDJ recombination model fitted to out-of-frame rearrangements, and checked the results against IGoR. A later analysis scored TCR-TCR, TCR-HLA and TCR-CMV co-occurrence with hypergeometric tests, applying a repertoire-size bias correction to TCR pairs. A later analysis estimated false discovery rates by permuting HLA or CMV assignments 20 times. A later analysis grouped co-occurring TCRs with DBSCAN, adding TCRdist sequence similarity when clustering within HLA-allele-positive subsets. Repertoires with fewer than 30,000 or more than 120,000 public chains were left out of co-occurrence clustering, as were a handful of repertoires with anomalous nucleotide sharing. TCRdb holds this immuneACCESS table with in-frame rearrangements only. Some clones are missing; in checked studies, unresolved V genes explain under half, and the rest has no known cause. That table furnishes V, J and clone size, whereas the DNA furnished D and trimming. This sample lists more than 95,000 clones; about 70% were detected once. 3% of the sample is taken by the ten largest.

Results and caveats for the whole study, not just this receptor: According to a later analysis, parvovirus B19, influenza, CMV and Epstein-Barr virus appeared linked to several top co-occurrence clusters. In a later analysis, HLA-associated TCR beta chains showed more clonal expansion and lower generation probabilities than non-associated chains that were equally common. Because the 87-base-pair reads could not distinguish some IMGT-functional V segments, including TRBV6-2 and TRBV6-3, those segments were excluded. In a later analysis, most CMV-associated TCR beta chains were found to appear HLA-restricted, with HLA associations seemingly driven largely by CMV exposure. In vitro tests confirmed that a few of the cytomegalovirus-associated TCR beta chains recognize cytomegalovirus antigens. Linkage disequilibrium might explain the correlated functional status among segregating V segments, but an unknown experimental factor could not be ruled out. In this cohort, only TCR beta chains were sequenced, and detectable features were limited by the absence of alpha or paired-chain data. Roughly uniform sequencing depth across donors was assumed in presence/absence analyses, although this assumption may not hold. V-gene and J-gene trimming of TCR beta chains was associated with a missense DCLRE1C variant in a later genetic analysis, and the association was replicated in an independent cohort. In a later analysis, TCR association rates were found to vary across HLA loci, with the most associated TCRs seen for DRB1 alleles and the fewest for HLA-C alleles. A group of highly shared sequence variants was considered likely to be a technical artifact of the sequencing pipeline. The only immune exposure information available for the cohort was CMV serostatus. At a false discovery rate of 0.05, a later analysis linked 16,000 or so TCR beta sequences to specific HLA alleles. The study listed 164 TCR beta chains as associated with cytomegalovirus. A later genetic analysis reported fewer N-insertions in productive TCRs among donors in an Asian-associated ancestry cluster than the roughly 620-donor mean. Cytomegalovirus status was reported to be diagnosed by the classifier with high specificity and sensitivity in both the original and validation cohorts. Most TCR sequences were seen in very few donors, while some public TCRs were found in many individuals. A further reported finding was that TCR beta sequences accurately predicted the HLA-A and HLA-B alleles for most subjects in the first cohort. The authors suggested that the approach could potentially be generalized to other disease states and immunological phenotypes. In an earlier analysis of 500 to 650 of the donors, most TCR beta V segments appeared in productive rearrangements about 90% or about 30% of the time, broadly matching IMGT annotations. Strong co-occurrence of HLA alleles, especially DR and DQ, made assigning TCR associations to individual alleles difficult. Because counts were too low, about 18 rarely observed V segments, including chromosome 9 orphons, were excluded from the earlier analysis of roughly 580 of the donors. Because some donors lacked HLA typing at each locus, the association tests relied only on the typed subset.

The V gene is TRBV7-7 and the J gene is TRBJ2-5; the best D guess is TRBD2, with 6 bases matching. This receptor was taken from a female donor in good health and CMV-seropositive. Source material: PBMCs. The CDR3 loop reads CASSPGLQETQYF. The sequenced DNA is TGTGCTAGCAGCCCGGGACTCCAAGAGACCCAGTACTTC.